A selection of T cell receptor beta chains follows, all from one sample in a study of T cells after somatic rescue of genetic block. Assay used: immunoSEQ multiplex PCR; TCRdb lists only in-frame clones, some missing. The sample lists about 68,000 clones, roughly 92% occurring once. Sequencing used peripheral blood mononuclear cells (PBMCs). These receptor sequences come from a man in his forties. Both conserved end residues are trimmed from each CDR3.

V gene,CDR3 protein
TRBV6-5,ASSYQKELRADTQY
TRBV10-3,AISELGTGAYEQY
TRBV6-5,ASRQGKGKLF
TRBV11-2,ASSKNRGPVGNEQF
TRBV27,ASSIMTGARTDTQY
TRBV2,ASSVDSNTQY
TRBV19,ASGRTGEQY
TRBV11-3,ASSLDQENTEAF
TRBV6-5,ASSTRRELF
TRBV27,ASSRGGYNEQF
TRBV7-9,ASSLRAPGDSPLH
TRBV6-5,ASSYQHGNTIY
TRBV5-5,ASSLRTGGNYGYT
TRBV20-1,SARVSLREY
TRBV7-2,ASSSLGTPSPTDTQY
TRBV28,ASSPIGTAYSYEQY
TRBV7-6,ASSLGNYGSQETQY
TRBV27,ASSLPEPYNEQF
TRBV11-2,ASSLGLAGPYEQY
TRBV4-2,ASSQATGAGANVLT
TRBV19,ASSNRSDQPQH
TRBV2,ASSDARGYQETQY
TRBV2,ASNEGQGSYEQY
TRBV6-6,ASRTSGGETQY
TRBV11-2,ASSRQQVHEQF